This is a list of T cell receptor beta chains from one sample in a study of OX40 agonist ivuxolimab in advanced cancers. Some clones are missing from TCRdb's copy, which holds only in-frame ones; the method was immunoSEQ multiplex PCR. Of roughly 91,000 clones in the sample, 90% to 97% were seen once. The sample here was CD4+ or CD8+ T cells sorted from blood, taken in a trial of the OX40 agonist ivuxolimab. These receptors were obtained from an adult with an advanced solid tumor such as melanoma, head and neck, liver or kidney cancer. Both conserved end residues are part of each CDR3. Size tells how often a clone was seen (once, few, many) or the class of an expanded clone, and some rows leave it out.

CDR3aa: CASSPTPGGPNSPLHF; v_gene: TRBV28; abundance: .
CDR3aa: CASSQGEGMDYGYTF; v_gene: TRBV4-1; abundance: .
CDR3aa: CASSQEEAANTIYF; v_gene: TRBV4-1; abundance: .
CDR3aa: CASSPSGRAEEQYF; v_gene: TRBV27; abundance: .
CDR3aa: CSVQVSNTGELFF; v_gene: TRBV29-1; abundance: .
CDR3aa: CASSESLGTLYGYTF; v_gene: TRBV10-2; abundance: .
CDR3aa: CASTATGGGNQPQHF; v_gene: TRBV19; abundance: few
CDR3aa: CASKPTGAGAKNIQYF; v_gene: TRBV5-1; abundance: .
CDR3aa: CASSFRGGNQETQYF; v_gene: TRBV13; abundance: .
CDR3aa: CASSYARGQETQYF; v_gene: TRBV6-6; abundance: .
CDR3aa: CASSFKQSSYNSPLHF; v_gene: TRBV5-1; abundance: .
CDR3aa: CASSLSRDSYEQYF; v_gene: TRBV7-3; abundance: .
CDR3aa: CASSLQGRWETQYF; v_gene: TRBV7-9; abundance: .
CDR3aa: CASSYGPRYEQYF; v_gene: TRBV27; abundance: .
CDR3aa: CASSKALEGGAGELFF; v_gene: TRBV5-4; abundance: .
CDR3aa: CASSLTGQGEREQYF; v_gene: TRBV4-1; abundance: .
CDR3aa: CASSIEHGTGGNEQFF; v_gene: TRBV19; abundance: .
CDR3aa: CASSFEVEQYF; v_gene: TRBV7-2; abundance: .
CDR3aa: CASSDRVATFF; v_gene: TRBV5-1; abundance: .
CDR3aa: CASSPGENTEAFF; v_gene: TRBV18; abundance: .
CDR3aa: CASSAPYQSPPSNEQFF; v_gene: TRBV7-3; abundance: .
CDR3aa: CASSFTNQPQHF; v_gene: TRBV27; abundance: once
CDR3aa: CASSPLTPGGRAAYGYTF; v_gene: TRBV7-9; abundance: .